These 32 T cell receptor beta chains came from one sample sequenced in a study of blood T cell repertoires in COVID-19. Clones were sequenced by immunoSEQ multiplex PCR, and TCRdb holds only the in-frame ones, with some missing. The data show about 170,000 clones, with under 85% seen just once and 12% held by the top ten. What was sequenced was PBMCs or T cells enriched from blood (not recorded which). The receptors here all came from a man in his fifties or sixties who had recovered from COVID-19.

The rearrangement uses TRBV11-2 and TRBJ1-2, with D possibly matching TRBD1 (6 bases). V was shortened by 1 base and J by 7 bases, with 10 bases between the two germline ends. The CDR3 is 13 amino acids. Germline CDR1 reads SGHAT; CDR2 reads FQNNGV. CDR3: CASSLGQGIGYTF. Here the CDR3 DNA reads TGTGCCAGCAGCTTAGGGCAGGGGATTGGCTACACCTTC.

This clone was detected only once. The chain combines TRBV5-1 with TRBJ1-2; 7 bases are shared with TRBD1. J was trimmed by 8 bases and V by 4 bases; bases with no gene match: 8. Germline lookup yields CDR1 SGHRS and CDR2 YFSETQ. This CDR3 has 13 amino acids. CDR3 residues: CASSQQTGPGYTF. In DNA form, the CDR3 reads TGCGCCAGCAGCCAACAGACAGGGCCCGGCTACACCTTC.

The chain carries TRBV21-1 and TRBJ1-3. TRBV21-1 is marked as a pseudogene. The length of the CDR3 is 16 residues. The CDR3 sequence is CASSRSGGRSGNTIYF. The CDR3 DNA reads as TGTGCCAGCAGCAGATCAGGAGGTCGCTCTGGAAACACCATATATTTT.

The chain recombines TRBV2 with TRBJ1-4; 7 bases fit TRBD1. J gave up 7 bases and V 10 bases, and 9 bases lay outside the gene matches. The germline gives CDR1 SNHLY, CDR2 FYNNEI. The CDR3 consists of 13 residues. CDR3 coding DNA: TGTGCCACCAGACAGGGCGGACGTGAAAAACTGTTTTTT. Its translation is CATRQGGREKLFF.

This chain's CDR3 is CASSAGQFRSPYGYTF. The DNA of the CDR3 is TGTGCCAGCAGCGCAGGACAGTTCCGCTCCCCCTATGGCTACACCTTC. The rearrangement links TRBV9 to TRBJ1-2; tentative D call: TRBD1 (6 bases). Germline CDR1 reads SGDLS; CDR2 reads YYNGEE. V lost 3 bases, J lost 4 bases, and 19 bases lay in between. The CDR3 sequence is 16 residues long.

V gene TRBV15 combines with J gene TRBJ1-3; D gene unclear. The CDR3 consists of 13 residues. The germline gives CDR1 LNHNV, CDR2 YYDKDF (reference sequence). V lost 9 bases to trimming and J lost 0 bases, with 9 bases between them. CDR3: CATTTDSGNTIYF. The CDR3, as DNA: TGTGCCACGACAACAGACTCTGGAAACACCATATATTTT.

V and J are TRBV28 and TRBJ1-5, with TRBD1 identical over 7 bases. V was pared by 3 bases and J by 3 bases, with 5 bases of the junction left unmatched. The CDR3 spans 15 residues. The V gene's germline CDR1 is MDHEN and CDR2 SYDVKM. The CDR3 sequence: CASSLGQYNNQPQHF. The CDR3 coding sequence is TGTGCCAGCAGTTTGGGACAGTATAACAATCAGCCCCAGCATTTT. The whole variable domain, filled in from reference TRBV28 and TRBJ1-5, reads DVKVTQSSRYLVKRTGEKVFLECVQDMDHENMFWYRQDPGLGLRLIYFSYDVKMKEKGDIPEGYSVSREKKERFSLILESASTNQTSMYLCASSLGQYNNQPQHFGDGTRLSIL.

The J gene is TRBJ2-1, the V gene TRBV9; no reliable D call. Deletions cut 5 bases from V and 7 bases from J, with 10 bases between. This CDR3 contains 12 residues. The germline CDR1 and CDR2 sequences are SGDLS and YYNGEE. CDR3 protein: CASSKTINEQFF. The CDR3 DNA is TGTGCCAGCAGTAAGACAATAAATGAGCAGTTCTTC.

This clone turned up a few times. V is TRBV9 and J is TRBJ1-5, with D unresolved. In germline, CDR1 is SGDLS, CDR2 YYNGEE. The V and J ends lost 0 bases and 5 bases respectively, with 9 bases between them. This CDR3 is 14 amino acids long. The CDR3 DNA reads TGTGCCAGCAGCGTAGGTCTGGAGGATCAGCCCCAGCATTTT. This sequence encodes CASSVGLEDQPQHF.

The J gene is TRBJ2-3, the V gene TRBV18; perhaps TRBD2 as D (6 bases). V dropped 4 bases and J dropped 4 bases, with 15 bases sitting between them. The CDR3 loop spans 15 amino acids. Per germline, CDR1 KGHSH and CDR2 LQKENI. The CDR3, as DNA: TGTGCCAGCTCACTCGGGGCGCGGGGTTCAGATACGCAGTATTTT. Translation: CASSLGARGSDTQYF.

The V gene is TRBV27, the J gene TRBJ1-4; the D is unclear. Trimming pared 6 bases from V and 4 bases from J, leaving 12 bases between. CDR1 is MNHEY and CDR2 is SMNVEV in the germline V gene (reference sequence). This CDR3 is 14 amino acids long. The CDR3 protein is CASRQQFGNEKLFF. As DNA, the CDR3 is TGTGCCAGCAGGCAACAGTTTGGTAATGAAAAACTGTTTTTT.

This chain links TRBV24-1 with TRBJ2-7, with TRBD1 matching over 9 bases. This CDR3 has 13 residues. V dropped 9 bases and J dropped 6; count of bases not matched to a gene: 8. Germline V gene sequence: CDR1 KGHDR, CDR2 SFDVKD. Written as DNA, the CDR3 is TGTGCCACCGTCCGGGACAGGGATTCCGAGCAGTACTTC. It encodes CATVRDRDSEQYF.

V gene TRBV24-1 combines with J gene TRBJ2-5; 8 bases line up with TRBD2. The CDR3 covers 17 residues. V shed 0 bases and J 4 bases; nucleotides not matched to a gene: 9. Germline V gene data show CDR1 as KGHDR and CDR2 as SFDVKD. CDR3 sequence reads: CATSDLAGGVSRETQYF. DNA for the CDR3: TGTGCCACCAGTGATTTGGCGGGGGGAGTATCAAGAGAGACCCAGTACTTC.

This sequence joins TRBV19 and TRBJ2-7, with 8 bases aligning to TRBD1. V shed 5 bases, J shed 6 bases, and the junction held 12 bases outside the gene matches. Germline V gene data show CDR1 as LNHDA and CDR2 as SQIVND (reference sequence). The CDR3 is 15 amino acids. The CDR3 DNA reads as TGTGCCAGTAGTCCGACGGACAGGGAAGACCCCGAGCAGTACTTC. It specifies CASSPTDREDPEQYF.

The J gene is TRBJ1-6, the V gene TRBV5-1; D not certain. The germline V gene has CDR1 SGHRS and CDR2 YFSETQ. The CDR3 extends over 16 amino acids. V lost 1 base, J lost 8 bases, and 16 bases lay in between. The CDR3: CASSLSDGIGYSPLHF. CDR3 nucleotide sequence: TGCGCCAGCAGCTTGTCTGATGGTATCGGTTATTCACCCCTCCACTTT.

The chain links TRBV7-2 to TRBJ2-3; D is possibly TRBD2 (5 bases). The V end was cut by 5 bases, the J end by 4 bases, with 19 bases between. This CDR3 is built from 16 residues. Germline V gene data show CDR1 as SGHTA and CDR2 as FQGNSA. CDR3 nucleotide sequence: TGTGCCAGCAGCCTCTCTCCGGGGATAGGGCCAGATACGCAGTATTTT. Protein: CASSLSPGIGPDTQYF.

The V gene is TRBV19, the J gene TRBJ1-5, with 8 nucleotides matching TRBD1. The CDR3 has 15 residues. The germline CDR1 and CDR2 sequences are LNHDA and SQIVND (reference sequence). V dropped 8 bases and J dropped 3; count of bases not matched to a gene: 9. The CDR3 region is CASSDRDRTNQPQHF. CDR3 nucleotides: TGTGCCAGTTCCGACAGGGACAGGACCAATCAGCCCCAGCATTTT.

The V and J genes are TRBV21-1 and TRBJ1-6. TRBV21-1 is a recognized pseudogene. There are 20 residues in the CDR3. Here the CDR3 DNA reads TGTGCCAGCAGCCCACGGGGGAGGCAGGGTGGAAGCTCCTATAATTCACCCCTCCACTTT. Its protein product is CASSPRGRQGGSSYNSPLHF.

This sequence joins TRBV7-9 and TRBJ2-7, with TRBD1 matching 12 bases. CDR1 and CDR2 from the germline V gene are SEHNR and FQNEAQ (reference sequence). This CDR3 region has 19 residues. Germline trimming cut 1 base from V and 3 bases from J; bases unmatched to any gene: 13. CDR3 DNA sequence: TGTGCCAGCAGCTTAGAGATTTGGCCGGGACAGGGGGCAATCTACGAGCAGTACTTC. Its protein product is CASSLEIWPGQGAIYEQYF.

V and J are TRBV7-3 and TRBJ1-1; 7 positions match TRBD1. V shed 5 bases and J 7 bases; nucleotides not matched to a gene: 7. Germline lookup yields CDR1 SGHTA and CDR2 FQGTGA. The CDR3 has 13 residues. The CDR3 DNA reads TGTGCCAGCAGCAACGGGACAGCCCTTGAAGCTTTCTTT. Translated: CASSNGTALEAFF. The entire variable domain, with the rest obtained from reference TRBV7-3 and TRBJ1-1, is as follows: GAGVSQTPSNKVTEKGKYVELRCDPISGHTALYWYRQSLGQGPEFLIYFQGTGAADDSGLPNDRFFAVRPEGSVSTLKIQRTERGDSAVYLCASSNGTALEAFFGQGTRLTVV.

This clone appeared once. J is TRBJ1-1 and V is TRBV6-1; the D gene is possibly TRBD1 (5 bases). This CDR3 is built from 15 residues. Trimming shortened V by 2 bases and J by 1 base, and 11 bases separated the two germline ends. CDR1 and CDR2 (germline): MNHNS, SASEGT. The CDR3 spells CASSERQGWNTEAFF. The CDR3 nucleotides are TGTGCCAGCAGTGAAAGGCAGGGCTGGAACACTGAAGCTTTCTTT.

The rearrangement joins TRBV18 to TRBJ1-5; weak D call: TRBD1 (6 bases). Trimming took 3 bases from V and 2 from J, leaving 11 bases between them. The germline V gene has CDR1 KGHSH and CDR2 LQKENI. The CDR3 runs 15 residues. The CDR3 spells CASSPRQAGNQPQHF. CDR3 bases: TGTGCCAGCTCACCTCGACAGGCTGGCAATCAGCCCCAGCATTTT. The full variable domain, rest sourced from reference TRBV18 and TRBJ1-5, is NAGVMQNPRHLVRRRGQEARLRCSPMKGHSHVYWYRQLPEEGLKFMVYLQKENIIDESGMPKERFSAEFPKEGPSILRIQQVVRGDSAAYFCASSPRQAGNQPQHFGDGTRLSIL.

The CDR3 loop is CASIRERGTQETQYF. The DNA of the CDR3 is TGTGCCAGCATCAGGGAGCGGGGAACCCAAGAGACCCAGTACTTC. The rearrangement uses TRBV2 and TRBJ2-5, with 7 positions matching TRBD2. With 7 bases clipped from V and 1 base from J, the junction kept 9 bases outside the gene matches. The length of the CDR3 is 15 residues. The germline gives CDR1 SNHLY, CDR2 FYNNEI.

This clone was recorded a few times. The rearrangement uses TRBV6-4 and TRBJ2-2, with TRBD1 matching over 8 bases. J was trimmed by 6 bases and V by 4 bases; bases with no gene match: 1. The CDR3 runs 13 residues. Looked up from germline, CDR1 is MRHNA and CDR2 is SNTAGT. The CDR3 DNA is TGTGCCAGCAGTGCACAGGGGGCCGGGGAGCTGTTTTTT. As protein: CASSAQGAGELFF.

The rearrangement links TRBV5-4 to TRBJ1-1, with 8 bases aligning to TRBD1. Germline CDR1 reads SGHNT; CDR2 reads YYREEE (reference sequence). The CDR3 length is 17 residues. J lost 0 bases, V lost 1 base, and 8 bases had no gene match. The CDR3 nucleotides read TGTGCCAGCAGCTTGACAGGGGGGCCCCCTATGAACACTGAAGCTTTCTTT. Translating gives CASSLTGGPPMNTEAFF.

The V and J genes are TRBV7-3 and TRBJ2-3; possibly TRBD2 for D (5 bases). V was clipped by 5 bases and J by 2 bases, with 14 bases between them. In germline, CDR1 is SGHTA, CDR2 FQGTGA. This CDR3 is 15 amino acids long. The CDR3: CASSPLGSLTDTQYF. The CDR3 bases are TGTGCCAGCAGCCCCCTGGGGAGTCTCACAGATACGCAGTATTTT. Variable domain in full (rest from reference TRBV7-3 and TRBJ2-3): GAGVSQTPSNKVTEKGKYVELRCDPISGHTALYWYRQSLGQGPEFLIYFQGTGAADDSGLPNDRFFAVRPEGSVSTLKIQRTERGDSAVYLCASSPLGSLTDTQYFGPGTRLTVL.

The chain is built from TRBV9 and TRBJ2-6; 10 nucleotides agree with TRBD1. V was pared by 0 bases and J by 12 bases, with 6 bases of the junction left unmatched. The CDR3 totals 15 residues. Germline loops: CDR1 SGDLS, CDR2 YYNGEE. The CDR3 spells CASSVGGTGAFVLTF. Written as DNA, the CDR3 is TGTGCCAGCAGCGTAGGCGGGACAGGGGCTTTCGTCCTGACTTTC.

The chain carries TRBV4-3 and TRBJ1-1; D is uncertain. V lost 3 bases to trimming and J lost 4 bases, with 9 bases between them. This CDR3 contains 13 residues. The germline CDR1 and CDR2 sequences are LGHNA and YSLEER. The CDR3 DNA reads TGCGCCAGCAGCCAGCAACCGGGCACTGAAGCTTTCTTT. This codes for CASSQQPGTEAFF.

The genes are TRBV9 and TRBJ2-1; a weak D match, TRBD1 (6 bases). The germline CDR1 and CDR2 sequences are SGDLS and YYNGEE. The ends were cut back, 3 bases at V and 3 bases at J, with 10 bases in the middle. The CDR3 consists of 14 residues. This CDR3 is CASSGQGFYNEQFF. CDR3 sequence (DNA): TGTGCCAGCAGCGGGCAGGGGTTCTACAATGAGCAGTTCTTC.

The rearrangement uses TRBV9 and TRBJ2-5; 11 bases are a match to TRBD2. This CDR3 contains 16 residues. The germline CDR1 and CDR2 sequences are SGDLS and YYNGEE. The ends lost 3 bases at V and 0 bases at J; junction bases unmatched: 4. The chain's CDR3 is CASSASSGGYQETQYF. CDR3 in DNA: TGTGCCAGCAGCGCCTCTAGCGGGGGGTACCAAGAGACCCAGTACTTC.

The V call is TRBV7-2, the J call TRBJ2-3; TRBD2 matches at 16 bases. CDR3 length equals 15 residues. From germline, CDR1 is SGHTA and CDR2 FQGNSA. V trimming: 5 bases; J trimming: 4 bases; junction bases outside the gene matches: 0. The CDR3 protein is CASSGTSGGADTQYF. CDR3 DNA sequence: TGTGCCAGCAGCGGGACTAGCGGGGGGGCAGATACGCAGTATTTT. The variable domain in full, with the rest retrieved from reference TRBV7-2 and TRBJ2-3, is GAGVSQSPSNKVTEKGKDVELRCDPISGHTALYWYRQSLGQGLEFLIYFQGNSAPDKSGLPSDRFSAERTGGSVSTLTIQRTQQEDSAVYLCASSGTSGGADTQYFGPGTRLTVL.

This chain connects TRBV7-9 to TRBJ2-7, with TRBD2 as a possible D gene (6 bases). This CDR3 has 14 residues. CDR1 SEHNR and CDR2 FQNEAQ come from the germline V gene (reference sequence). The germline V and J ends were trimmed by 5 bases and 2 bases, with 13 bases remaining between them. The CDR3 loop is CASSRRDLAYEQYF. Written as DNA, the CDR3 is TGTGCCAGCAGCCGAAGGGACTTGGCCTACGAGCAGTACTTC.